This T cell receptor beta chain was sequenced in a study of T cells in Graves' hyperthyroidism and ophthalmopathy. This CDR3 comprises 14 residues. Per the germline V gene, CDR1 is DFQATT and CDR2 is SNEGSKA (reference sequence). V was cut by 3 bases and J by 3 bases, with 15 bases left in between. This clonotype showed up just a few times. A much larger clone sits a single nucleotide away, making a read error possible. Among the patients, aged 18 to 65, hyperthyroidism was newly diagnosed and had lasted under 2 months. RNA transcripts yielded amplified TCR beta CDR3 regions. During a first-round RT-PCR of the TCR CDR3, the HTBI primer set was used. Using its own MiXCR run on the multiplex PCR reads, TCRdb lists one record per CDR3 protein. Among roughly 200,000 distinct CDR3 sequences listed, approximately 20% were seen once.

Sequencing was carried out using blood. This TCR was recovered from a man aged 35 to 55 with Graves' hyperthyroidism. V gene TRBV20-1 combines with J gene TRBJ2-7; tentative D call: TRBD2 (5 bases). CDR3 residues: CSARRSGRLYEQYF. The CDR3 DNA follows: TGCAGTGCTAGGCGAAGCGGCCGCCTCTACGAGCAGTACTTC.